The present TCR beta chain was sequenced within a study of T cells in severe cutaneous drug reactions. Across the study: Blister fluid/cells and PBMC came from acute- or recovery-stage patients. General observations from the study: TRBV12-4 use rose strongly in carbamazepine-induced Stevens-Johnson syndrome or toxic epidermal necrolysis, averaging around 30% in blister cells and roughly 4.6% in PBMC.

CDR3 size: 13 residues. The V gene's germline CDR1 is DFQATT and CDR2 SNEGSKA (reference sequence). TCR subtype-specific primers in iRepertoire multiplex PCR prepared libraries for bulk and single-cell sequencing. TCRdb re-analyzed the multiplex PCR reads; it lists each CDR3 protein once, without DNA. The sample's table shows approximately 6,900 distinct CDR3 sequences. Carbamazepine had induced Stevens-Johnson syndrome or toxic epidermal necrolysis in the sequenced donors. Concerning this clonotype: Its specificity is not known.

The origin of this receptor is a human donor with toxic epidermal necrolysis, a severe cutaneous drug reaction. V usage is TRBV20-1 and J usage is TRBJ2-3. Sequencing was performed on cells from a skin blister. CDR3 region: CSALGRSSDTQYF.